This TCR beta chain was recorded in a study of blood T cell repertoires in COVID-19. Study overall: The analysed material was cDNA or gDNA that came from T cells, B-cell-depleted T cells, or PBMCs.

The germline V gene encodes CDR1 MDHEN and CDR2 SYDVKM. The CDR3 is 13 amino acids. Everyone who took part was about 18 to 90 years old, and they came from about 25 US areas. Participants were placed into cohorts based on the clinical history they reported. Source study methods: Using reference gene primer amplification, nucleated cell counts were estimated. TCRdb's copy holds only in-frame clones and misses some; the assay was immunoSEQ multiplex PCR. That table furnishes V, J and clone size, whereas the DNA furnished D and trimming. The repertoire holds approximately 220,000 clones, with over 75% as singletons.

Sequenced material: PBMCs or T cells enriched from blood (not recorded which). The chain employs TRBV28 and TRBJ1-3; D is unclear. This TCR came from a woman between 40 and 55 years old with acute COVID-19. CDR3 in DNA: TGTGGATCGCGGGGAAGCTCTGGAAACACCATATATTTT. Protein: CGSRGSSGNTIYF. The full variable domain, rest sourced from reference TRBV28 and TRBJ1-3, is DVKVTQSSRYLVKRTGEKVFLECVQDMDHENMFWYRQDPGLGLRLIYFSYDVKMKEKGDIPEGYSVSREKKERFSLILESASTNQTSMYLCGSRGSSGNTIYFGEGSWLTVV.